The text below deals with one T cell receptor (beta chain). Its antigen remains unidentified. Qualities for individual bases were not recorded, and no much larger clone is one base off. The record originates from a study of PD-1 blockade in classical Hodgkin lymphoma (dated by TCRdb to between 2020 and 2021). Describing the broader study: Nivolumab dosing was 3 mg/kg intravenously every 2 weeks, continuing until either disease progression or unacceptable toxicity. To define a peripheral blood immune signature of response to PD-1 blockade in classical Hodgkin lymphoma, the study combined TCR beta sequencing with CyTOF.

The Qiagen DNeasy kit was used to extract genomic DNA both from unsorted PBMCs and from the negatively selected CD4+ and CD8+ fractions. TCR beta CDR3 regions were amplified by immunoSEQ multiplex PCR using primers annealing to V and J segments. Amplification bias was minimized using a synthetic immune receptor repertoire, and residual bias was removed computationally after sequencing. Regarding the original processing steps: Repertoire diversity was quantified as the Shannon entropy index using custom Python scripts. Unsorted, CD4+ and CD8+ repertoires were analyzed separately, except for combined analyses in which CD4+ and CD8+ sequences were merged in silico. Clonal expansion was defined as a frequency increase of at least 2-fold after treatment compared with C1D1, and clones undetected at baseline were assigned a pseudocount of 0.5. Clones with 0 or 1 copy at C1D1 were defined as singleton clones, while clones with 2 or more copies were defined as non-singleton clones. Clones expanded in unsorted samples were labelled as CD4+, CD8+ or unknown by matching protein sequences in sorted samples from the same patient. Wilcoxon tests on paired samples were used to test changes in diversity from C1D1 to C4D1. Here the immuneACCESS table is served through TCRdb, limited to in-frame sequences with V and J called. Missing clones are a known gap in these copies; in checked studies unresolved V genes cover under half, and the rest lacks a known reason. From that table come the V and J calls and clone size; the DNA was used to work out D and trimming. Here the sample has roughly 100,000 clones; roughly 90% occur a single time. The ten largest clones add up to around 17% of the sample.

Here is what the overall study found, with its caveats: The study was restricted to a single clinical trial cohort, and the causes of repertoire differences, possibly disease activity or prior therapy, were left undefined. A significant rise by C4D1 was seen in CD4+ but not CD8+ TCR diversity (p=0.0027 vs p=0.16), with the rise being most apparent in complete responders (p=0.02). Baseline TCR diversity was reported to be lower in newly diagnosed patients than in healthy donors, and even lower in relapsed/refractory patients. Patients starting nivolumab less than 1 year after ASCT had lower diversity and were excluded from later analyses to avoid confounding by immune reconstitution. Among trial patients, those achieving complete response had baseline diversity similar to that of newly diagnosed patients, while diversity was significantly lower in partial responders and progressors.

Read against the paper, the sample's time point label means: cycle 4 day 1 (C4D1), after five to seven weeks of nivolumab. Relapse after autologous stem cell transplantation had occurred in all trial patients, and cohorts A, B and C were distinguished by prior brentuximab vedotin exposure. The trial cohort comprised approximately 55 patients with relapsed/refractory classical Hodgkin lymphoma whose best overall responses were complete response, partial response or progressive disease. In the multi-cohort phase II CheckMate 205 trial, trial patients received single-agent nivolumab. Best overall response was determined by an independent review committee according to the 2007 International Working Group response criteria. Trial PBMCs were collected immediately before nivolumab initiation (C1D1) and during therapy at cycle 2 day 1 and cycle 4 day 1. After peripheral blood was drawn into 8 mL Vacutainer Cell Preparation Tubes, PBMCs were isolated by centrifugation and then cryopreserved.

CDR1 and CDR2 are read off the germline V gene as SGHDN and FVKESK. Trimming at the junction amounts to 5 bases on V and 7 bases on J, and the germline ends lie 5 bases apart. Taken from cysteine to phenylalanine, the CDR3 has 10 residues. The CDR3 DNA has 30 bases and is translated from base 1. The sample in question was peripheral blood mononuclear cells (PBMCs), obtained before the fourth cycle of nivolumab. The receptor was isolated from a human donor with classical Hodgkin lymphoma. The rearrangement joined TRBV14 to TRBJ1-1; too little of a D gene remains to name it. Read as DNA, the sequence is TGTGCCAGCAGCAAAGTTGAAGCTTTCTTT. Its translation reads: CASSKVEAFF.